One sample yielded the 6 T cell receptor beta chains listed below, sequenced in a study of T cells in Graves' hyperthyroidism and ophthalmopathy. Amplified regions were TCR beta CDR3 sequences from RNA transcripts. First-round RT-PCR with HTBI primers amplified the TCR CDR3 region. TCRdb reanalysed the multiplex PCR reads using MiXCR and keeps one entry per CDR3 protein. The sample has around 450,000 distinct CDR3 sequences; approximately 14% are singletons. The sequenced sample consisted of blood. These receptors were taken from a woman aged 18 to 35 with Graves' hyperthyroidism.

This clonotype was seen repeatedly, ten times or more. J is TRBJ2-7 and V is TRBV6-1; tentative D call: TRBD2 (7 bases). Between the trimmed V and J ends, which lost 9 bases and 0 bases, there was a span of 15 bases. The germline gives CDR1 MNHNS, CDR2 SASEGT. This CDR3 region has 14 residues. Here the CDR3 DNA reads TGTGCCAGTGGGGGGGGGCAGCGCTCCTACGAGCAGTACTTC. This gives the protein CASGGGQRSYEQYF.

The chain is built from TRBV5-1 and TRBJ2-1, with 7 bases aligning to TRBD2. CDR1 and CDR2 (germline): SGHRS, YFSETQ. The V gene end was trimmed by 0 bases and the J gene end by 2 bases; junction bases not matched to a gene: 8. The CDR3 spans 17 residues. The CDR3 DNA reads TGCGCCAGCAGCTTGGGATCAGCGGGGAAACCCTACAATGAGCAGTTCTTC. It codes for CASSLGSAGKPYNEQFF.

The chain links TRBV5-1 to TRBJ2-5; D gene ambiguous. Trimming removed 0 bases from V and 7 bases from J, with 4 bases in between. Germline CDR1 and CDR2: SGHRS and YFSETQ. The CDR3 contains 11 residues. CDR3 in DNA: TGCGCCAGCAGCTTGGAGGCGACCCAGTACTTC. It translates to CASSLEATQYF.

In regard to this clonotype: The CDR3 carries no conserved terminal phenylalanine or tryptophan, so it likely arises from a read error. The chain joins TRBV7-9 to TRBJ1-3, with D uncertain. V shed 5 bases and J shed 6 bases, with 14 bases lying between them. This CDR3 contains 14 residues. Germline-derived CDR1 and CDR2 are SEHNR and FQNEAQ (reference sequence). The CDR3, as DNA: TGTGCCAGCAGCCAGATATGGCAGGAAAACACCATATATCTT. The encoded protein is CASSQIWQENTIYL.

The CDR3 is CASSPAWGSAANVLTF. The CDR3 DNA reads as TGTGCCAGCAGCCCAGCATGGGGGTCAGCGGCCAACGTCCTGACTTTC. The gene calls are TRBV7-8 and TRBJ2-6, with D perhaps given as TRBD1 or TRBD2 (5 bases each). The CDR3 covers 16 residues. Germline V gene sequence: CDR1 SGHVS, CDR2 FQNEAQ. V lost 5 bases to trimming and J lost 6 bases, with 17 bases between them.

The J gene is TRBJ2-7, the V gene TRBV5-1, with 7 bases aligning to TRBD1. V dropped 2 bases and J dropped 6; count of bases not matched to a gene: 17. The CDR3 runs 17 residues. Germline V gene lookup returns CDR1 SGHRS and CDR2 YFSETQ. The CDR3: CASSFATWTGGFGEQYF. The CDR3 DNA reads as TGCGCCAGCAGCTTCGCTACCTGGACAGGAGGTTTTGGCGAGCAGTACTTC.